This entry lists 15 T cell receptor beta chains sequenced from one sample in a study of blood T cell repertoires in COVID-19 (dated by TCRdb to about 2020). Libraries were built with the immunoSEQ multiplex PCR assay. The table comes from immuneACCESS by way of TCRdb, which keeps in-frame sequences with V and J called. Part of the clones is missing from these tables; in studies checked, under half for an unresolved V gene and the rest for unknown reasons. The sample records 330,000 or so clones, about 90% of which are singletons. In total, the top ten clones hold 2.5% to 3% of the sample. Source material: PBMCs or T cells enriched from blood (not recorded which). All receptors come from a woman aged 25-40 years who had recovered from COVID-19.

The chain has TRBV2 and TRBJ2-4; D is possibly TRBD2 (6 bases). The ends were cut back, 7 bases at V and 7 bases at J, with 14 bases in the middle. CDR3 length equals 13 residues. Germline V gene sequence: CDR1 SNHLY, CDR2 FYNNEI. CDR3 residues: CASNGGLSNIQYF. CDR3 coding DNA: TGTGCCAGCAATGGGGGGTTATCGAACATTCAGTACTTC.

The genes are TRBV15 and TRBJ1-5, with a tentative D call TRBD1 (5 bases). The CDR3 is 16 residues long. Germline CDR1 LNHNV, CDR2 YYDKDF (reference sequence). V shed 3 bases and J shed 2 bases, with 14 bases lying between them. The CDR3 DNA is TGTGCCACCAGCAGGATCGGGGGAGAGGGCAATCAGCCCCAGCATTTT. It is translated as CATSRIGGEGNQPQHF.

The J gene is TRBJ2-7, the V gene TRBV7-6; D gene ambiguous. Trimming took off 5 bases at V and 6 bases at J, with 8 bases between the two ends. The CDR3 totals 11 residues. The germline gives CDR1 SGHVS, CDR2 FNYEAQ. The CDR3 DNA reads TGTGCCAGCAGCCTCACTGGCGAGCAGTACTTC. It yields the protein CASSLTGEQYF.

This clone was seen just once. This rearrangement joins TRBV12-3 or TRBV12-4 to TRBJ2-3; no clear D. Trimming left V 3 bases short and J 6 bases short, with 7 bases between. The CDR3 length is 12 residues. CDR3 sequence (DNA): TGTGCCAGCAGTTTCGCGAGTGATACGCAGTATTTT. This codes for CASSFASDTQYF.

The rearrangement joins TRBV2 to TRBJ2-5; the D gene is possibly TRBD2 (6 bases). Germline V gene sequence: CDR1 SNHLY, CDR2 FYNNEI. There are 15 residues in the CDR3. Trimming left V 5 bases short and J 5 bases short, with 18 bases between. CDR3 protein: CASSLTRLVAETQYF. The DNA of the CDR3 is TGTGCCAGCAGTCTGACTAGGTTGGTCGCGGAGACCCAGTACTTC.

This clone was seen a single time. This chain links TRBV4-2 with TRBJ1-1; 7 nucleotides line up with TRBD1. The CDR3 length is 15 residues. The germline V gene encodes CDR1 LGHNA and CDR2 YNFKEQ. Trimming took 3 bases from V and 4 from J; bases not matched to a gene: 8. DNA for the CDR3: TGTGCCAGCAGCCAGGCTCGACAGGGTCCCACTGAAGCTTTCTTT. It specifies CASSQARQGPTEAFF.

The chain carries TRBV5-1 and TRBJ2-5, with D perhaps matching TRBD1 (5 bases). Trimming removed 4 bases at V and 1 base at J, with 11 bases between. Looked up from germline, CDR1 is SGHRS and CDR2 is YFSETQ. CDR3 size: 14 residues. CDR3 bases: TGCGCCAGCAGCCTCCAGGGCCTCCAAGAGACCCAGTACTTC. Translation: CASSLQGLQETQYF.

V and J are TRBV30 and TRBJ2-5; possible D gene TRBD2, 6 bases. CDR1 and CDR2 (germline): GTSNPN, SVGIG (reference sequence). The CDR3 is 17 amino acids. The V gene lost 0 bases and the J gene lost 0 bases, with 17 bases spanning the gap. The CDR3 region has the DNA TGTGCCTGGAGTGTACGTGTAGCGGCATTGTACCAAGAGACCCAGTACTTC. Translating gives CAWSVRVAALYQETQYF.

V is TRBV4-1 and J is TRBJ2-1, with TRBD2 matching over 10 bases. Germline trimming cut 3 bases from V and 4 bases from J; bases unmatched to any gene: 6. CDR3 length: 16 amino acids. The germline V gene has CDR1 MGHRA and CDR2 YSYEKL. CDR3 in DNA: TGCGCCAGCAGCCATGGACTAGCGGTCCGATACAATGAGCAGTTCTTC. Translation: CASSHGLAVRYNEQFF.

This chain joins TRBV4-2 and TRBJ1-2, with 8 bases identical to TRBD1. J gave up 8 bases and V 4 bases, and 6 bases lay outside the gene matches. Germline lookup yields CDR1 LGHNA and CDR2 YNFKEQ. The CDR3 runs 13 residues. CDR3 coding DNA: TGTGCCAGCAGCCGTGGACAGGGTGAAGGCTACACCTTC. Amino acid sequence: CASSRGQGEGYTF.

The rearrangement links TRBV28 to TRBJ1-2; D call uncertain. The CDR3 has 11 residues. The V gene's germline CDR1 is MDHEN and CDR2 SYDVKM. The V end was cut by 6 bases, the J end by 7 bases, with 9 bases between. Written as DNA, the CDR3 is TGTGCCAGCAGCACTAGTCGTGGCTACACCTTC. Translated: CASSTSRGYTF.

The chain employs TRBV11-2 and TRBJ2-1; 10 positions agree with TRBD2. The CDR3 consists of 15 residues. V shed 7 bases, J shed 2 bases, and the junction held 5 bases outside the gene matches. In germline, CDR1 is SGHAT, CDR2 FQNNGV. CDR3 region: CASTQGLATYNEQFF. As DNA, the CDR3 is TGTGCCAGCACTCAGGGACTAGCGACCTACAATGAGCAGTTCTTC.

This sequence joins TRBV7-9 and TRBJ2-7; perhaps TRBD2 as D (6 bases). Trimming removed 6 bases at V and 7 bases at J, with 13 bases between. This CDR3 has 12 residues. Germline V CDR1 and CDR2: SEHNR, FQNEAQ (reference sequence). The CDR3 coding sequence is TGTGCCAGCAGTAGGGATGCGGGGGAGCAGTACTTC. Translation: CASSRDAGEQYF.

The chain links TRBV5-1 to TRBJ2-5; 9 bases map to TRBD2. Per germline, CDR1 SGHRS and CDR2 YFSETQ. J gave up 5 bases and V 0 bases, and 8 bases lay outside the gene matches. This CDR3 is 16 amino acids long. The CDR3 DNA is TGCGCCAGCAGCTTGGACGGGCGGGAGGGCCTGGAGACCCAGTACTTC. Its protein product is CASSLDGREGLETQYF.

Only one count was recorded for this clone. The chain couples TRBV7-8 to TRBJ2-7, with 8 bases lining up with TRBD1. The V gene's germline CDR1 is SGHVS and CDR2 FQNEAQ. The CDR3 is 15 amino acids. Trimming cost V 4 bases and J 3 bases; bases outside gene matches: 8. The CDR3 loop reads CASSSGQGVIYEQYF. The CDR3 nucleotides read TGTGCCAGCAGCTCTGGACAGGGAGTTATCTACGAGCAGTACTTC.